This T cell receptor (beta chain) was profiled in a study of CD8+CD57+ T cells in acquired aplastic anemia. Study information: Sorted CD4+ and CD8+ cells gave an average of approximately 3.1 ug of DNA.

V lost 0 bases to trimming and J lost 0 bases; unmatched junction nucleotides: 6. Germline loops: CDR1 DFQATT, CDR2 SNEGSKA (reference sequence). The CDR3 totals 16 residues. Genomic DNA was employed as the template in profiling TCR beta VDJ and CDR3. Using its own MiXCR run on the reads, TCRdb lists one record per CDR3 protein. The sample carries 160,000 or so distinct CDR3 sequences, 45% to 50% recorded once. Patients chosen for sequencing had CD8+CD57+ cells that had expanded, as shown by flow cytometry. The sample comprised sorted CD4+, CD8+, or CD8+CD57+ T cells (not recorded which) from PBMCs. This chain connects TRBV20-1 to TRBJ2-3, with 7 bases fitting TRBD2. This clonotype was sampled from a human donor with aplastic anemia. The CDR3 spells CSARDPGGDSTDTQYF. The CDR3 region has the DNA TGCAGTGCTAGAGATCCGGGAGGAGATAGCACAGATACGCAGTATTTT.